The 4 T cell receptor beta chains presented below share a single source sample, sequenced in a study of Graves' ophthalmopathy and Graves' hyperthyroidism. RNA served as the template for amplifying TCR beta CDR3 regions. Following a first-round RT-PCR that used HTBI primers, a second-round multiplex PCR was carried out. TCRdb reanalysed the multiplex PCR reads using MiXCR and keeps one entry per CDR3 protein. The sample records 500,000 to 700,000 distinct CDR3 sequences, roughly 39% being singletons. What was sequenced was peripheral blood or thyroid tissue (not recorded which). These receptors all stem from an adult man with Graves' hyperthyroidism.

The chain uses TRBV2 and TRBJ2-7; D gene ambiguous. V shed 3 bases and J shed 7 bases, with 16 bases lying between them. CDR1 and CDR2 (germline): SNHLY, FYNNEI. This CDR3 is 14 amino acids long. The CDR3 coding sequence is TGTGCCAGCAGTGACGGCCCGGGTGTGGGGGAGCAGTACTTC. Its protein is CASSDGPGVGEQYF.

This clonotype was recorded a few times. This may be a read error: a much more frequent sequence differs by one nucleotide. V and J are TRBV14 and TRBJ1-6; D is ambiguous. This CDR3 is built from 16 residues. Trimming left V 2 bases short and J 7 bases short, with 15 bases between. Germline lookup yields CDR1 SGHDN and CDR2 FVKESK. The CDR3 nucleotides are TGTGCCAGCAGCCAATTTAACGGAAGAAACAATTCACCCCTCCACTTT. Translation: CASSQFNGRNNSPLHF.

For this clonotype: An end of the junction differs from the germline gene, which may be a read error. The chain couples TRBV5-1 to TRBJ1-1; no firm D call. This CDR3 spans 13 amino acids. Germline CDR1 and CDR2: SGHRS and YFSETQ. CDR3 sequence (DNA): TGTGCCAGCAGCTTAGCCCCGGGAACTGAAGCTCTCTTT. It specifies CASSLAPGTEALF.

The V call is TRBV7-9, the J call TRBJ2-2; TRBD2 agrees at 12 bases. The length of the CDR3 is 18 residues. Germline loops: CDR1 SEHNR, CDR2 FQNEAQ (reference sequence). Losses at the gene ends were 4 bases for V and 2 bases for J; bases not matched to a gene: 8. CDR3 nucleotide sequence: TGTGCCAGCAGCTCGACTAGCGGGAGTGGGGCAAACACCGGGGAGCTGTTTTTT. Its translation: CASSSTSGSGANTGELFF.